These T cell receptor beta chains were read from a single sample in a study of post-analysis software for immune sequencing data. TCRdb processed the PCR reads anew with MiXCR; each CDR3 protein has one entry. Of about 540,000 distinct CDR3 sequences listed, 34% are singletons. The sequencing input was blood. All receptors come from a girl between 2 and 17 years old with multiple sclerosis. CDR3s include the opening cysteine and the closing phenylalanine or tryptophan. D genes are given only for firm matches. Part of the rows lack a size; the others show once, few, many or a class for expanded clones.

j_call,d_call,clone_size,v_call,cdr3_aa,cdr3_nt
TRBJ2-7,TRBD1,few,TRBV3-1,CASSHRDRDHEQYF,TGTGCCAGCAGCCACCGGGACAGGGACCACGAGCAGTACTTC
TRBJ2-3,NA,many,TRBV7-9,CASSPTSTDTQYF,TGTGCCAGCAGCCCGACTAGCACAGATACGCAGTATTTT
TRBJ1-5,NA,NA,TRBV12-3/TRBV12-4,CASSREWTNQPQHF,TGTGCCAGCAGTCGCGAATGGACCAATCAGCCCCAGCATTTT
TRBJ1-5,TRBD1,few,TRBV19,CASSIDHLSRQGHQPQHF,TGTGCCAGTAGTATAGACCATCTCTCTCGACAGGGTCATCAGCCCCAGCATTTT
TRBJ2-1,TRBD1,few,TRBV7-9,CASSLALRRGTGETEQFF,TGTGCCAGCAGCTTAGCCCTCCGGAGAGGGACAGGGGAGACTGAGCAGTTCTTC
TRBJ2-7,NA,few,TRBV5-5,CASSPPRANNEQYF,TGTGCCAGCAGCCCCCCCAGGGCGAACAACGAGCAGTACTTC
TRBJ1-1,NA,NA,TRBV29-1,CSVDDLEAEAFF,TGCAGCGTTGACGACCTGGAAGCTGAAGCTTTCTTT
TRBJ2-4,NA,NA,TRBV20-1,CSAPRLSENIQYF,TGCAGTGCTCCCCGTTTATCCGAAAACATTCAGTACTTC
TRBJ2-3,NA,NA,TRBV5-1,CASSFPSASTDTQYF,TGCGCCAGCAGCTTCCCCAGCGCTAGCACAGATACGCAGTATTTT
TRBJ2-3,NA,NA,TRBV20-1,CSAHPGHGPTDTQYF,TGCAGTGCCCACCCGGGACACGGACCCACAGATACGCAGTATTTT
TRBJ2-3,NA,NA,TRBV14,CASSPDPNWDTQYF,TGTGCCAGCAGCCCGGATCCCAATTGGGATACGCAGTATTTT
TRBJ1-2,TRBD1,NA,TRBV29-1,CSVERTGDYGYTF,TGCAGCGTTGAGAGGACAGGGGACTATGGCTACACCTTC
TRBJ2-4,TRBD1,few,TRBV10-3,CAISEARQGEQYF,TGTGCCATCAGTGAGGCCCGACAGGGAGAGCAGTACTTC
TRBJ1-2,NA,NA,TRBV5-1,CASSPGGAENYGYTF,TGCGCCAGCAGCCCGGGGGGTGCAGAGAACTATGGCTACACCTTC
TRBJ2-1,NA,few,TRBV4-2,CASSQDEEGEQFF,TGTGCCAGCAGCCAAGATGAGGAGGGTGAGCAGTTCTTC
TRBJ1-6,NA,NA,TRBV27,CASSQGRGSPLHF,TGTGCCAGCAGCCAGGGGAGGGGTTCACCCCTCCACTTT
TRBJ2-1,TRBD1,few,TRBV3-1,CASSPQGDRGPYNEQFF,TGTGCCAGCAGCCCCCAGGGGGACAGGGGGCCCTACAATGAGCAGTTCTTC
TRBJ1-6,NA,few,TRBV12-3/TRBV12-4,CASTPGQWDSPLHF,TGTGCCAGCACTCCCGGACAGTGGGATTCACCCCTCCACTTT
TRBJ1-2,TRBD1,NA,TRBV7-9,CASSQGQYNGYTF,TGTGCCAGCAGCCAGGGACAGTATAATGGCTACACCTTC
TRBJ2-3,TRBD2,NA,TRBV12-3/TRBV12-4,CASSFRGGSTDTQYF,TGTGCCAGCAGTTTTCGGGGGGGGAGCACAGATACGCAGTATTTT
TRBJ2-7,NA,NA,TRBV20-1,CSASGGFLGINYEQYF,TGCAGTGCTAGTGGGGGTTTCTTAGGGATAAACTACGAGCAGTACTTC
TRBJ2-5,NA,many,TRBV6-2/TRBV6-3,CASSHRWHQETQYF,TGTGCCAGCAGCCACCGTTGGCACCAAGAGACCCAGTACTTC
TRBJ1-5,NA,NA,TRBV6-5,CASRGPGLGQPQHF,TGTGCCAGCAGAGGACCGGGTTTGGGTCAGCCCCAGCATTTT
TRBJ1-1,NA,NA,TRBV4-2,CASSHPVGGRDTEAFF,TGTGCCAGCAGCCACCCGGTTGGGGGGCGAGACACTGAAGCTTTCTTT
TRBJ2-5,NA,many,TRBV5-1,CASSLVAKETQYF,TGCGCCAGCAGCTTGGTTGCTAAAGAGACCCAGTACTTC
TRBJ2-5,NA,NA,TRBV7-9,CASSFPRMGEETQYF,TGTGCCAGCAGCTTTCCCAGGATGGGAGAAGAGACCCAGTACTTC
TRBJ1-2,NA,once,TRBV11-1,CASSLSRDLNYGYTF,TGTGCCAGCAGCTTATCCCGGGACCTTAACTATGGCTACACCTTC
TRBJ2-1,TRBD2,many,TRBV10-3,CAISSGLAGVEQFF,TGTGCCATCAGCTCGGGACTAGCGGGGGTCGAACAGTTCTTC
TRBJ1-5,NA,NA,TRBV27,CASSVHFGSGGIQPQHF,TGTGCCAGCAGTGTTCATTTCGGGAGTGGCGGAATTCAGCCCCAGCATTTT
TRBJ1-2,NA,NA,TRBV29-1,CSVAPDLNSYGYTF,TGCAGCGTCGCCCCGGACCTCAATAGCTATGGCTACACCTTC
TRBJ2-1,NA,few,TRBV2,CASSEILVETLYNEQFF,TGTGCCAGCAGTGAGATTCTCGTAGAGACGCTCTACAATGAGCAGTTCTTC
TRBJ2-3,NA,few,TRBV11-2,CASSWTADYTDTQYF,TGTGCCAGCAGCTGGACAGCGGACTACACAGATACGCAGTATTTT
TRBJ1-6,NA,few,TRBV7-8,CASSLVEWDSPLHF,TGTGCCAGCAGCTTAGTAGAATGGGATTCACCCCTCCACTTT
TRBJ1-5,TRBD1,few,TRBV29-1,CSVSGGAGNQPQHF,TGCAGCGTTTCAGGGGGGGCGGGCAATCAGCCCCAGCATTTT